These T cell receptor beta chains were read from a single sample in a study of metastatic and nonmetastatic thyroid tumors. TCRdb ran MiXCR on the PCR reads. The table records 30,000 to 35,000 clones, about 16% of them present only once. Input material: blood. The receptors derive from a female donor with papillary thyroid cancer or a benign thyroid nodule (not recorded which). Some clones in this sample may be carry-over from other donors' samples. Both conserved end residues are trimmed from each CDR3. Clone size is not always given. Where it is, it says once, few, many or a class for expanded clones.

>many|TRBJ2-7|TRBV28
ASRGESYEQY
>NA|TRBJ2-7|TRBV12-3/TRBV12-4
ASKASSDDDQY
>many|TRBJ2-5|TRBV5-4
ASSPPGEKKTQY
>many|TRBJ2-1|TRBV28
ASSLSRAGRGEQF
>many|TRBJ1-2|TRBV3-1
ASSRLRGLGAVYGYT
>NA|TRBJ1-3|TRBV30
AWNTGSGNTIY
>NA|TRBJ2-3|TRBV6-1
ASDASGSTDTQY
>many|TRBJ1-2|TRBV6-1
ASRRDLYGYT
>many|TRBJ1-1|TRBV29-1
SVRDPREAF
>NA|TRBJ2-7|TRBV6-1
AVADGLWFEQY
>medium-sized|TRBJ2-7|TRBV30
AWSVNLYEQY
>few|TRBJ2-3|TRBV28
ASSLSRCLAGKTDTQY
>many|TRBJ2-2|TRBV4-2
ASSQETISQPGELF
>NA|TRBJ1-5|TRBV30
AWTEGGGNQPQH
>NA|TRBJ2-7|TRBV7-2
ASSGTVLYEQY
>many|TRBJ2-2|TRBV6-4
ATSDRDTGELF
>many|TRBJ2-5|TRBV4-2
ASSQAETEYQETQY
>many|TRBJ2-1|TRBV20-1
SAATSAAAASSYNEQF
>many|TRBJ2-1|TRBV5-6
ASSPGLREQF
>many|TRBJ1-6|TRBV12-3/TRBV12-4
ASSLATGEGSPLH
>many|TRBJ2-4|TRBV20-1
SADHGGVGKNIQY
>many|TRBJ2-7|TRBV7-2
ASSSLAGHPYEQY
>many|TRBJ2-7|TRBV7-2
ASRKTGTGTYEQY
>many|TRBJ2-7|TRBV27
ASMGNSYEQY
>many|TRBJ2-1|TRBV7-3
ASSSGGGHNEQF
>many|TRBJ1-5|TRBV20-1
SATPDGAVAQH
>NA|TRBJ2-7|TRBV5-1
ASSSTTGSSYEQY